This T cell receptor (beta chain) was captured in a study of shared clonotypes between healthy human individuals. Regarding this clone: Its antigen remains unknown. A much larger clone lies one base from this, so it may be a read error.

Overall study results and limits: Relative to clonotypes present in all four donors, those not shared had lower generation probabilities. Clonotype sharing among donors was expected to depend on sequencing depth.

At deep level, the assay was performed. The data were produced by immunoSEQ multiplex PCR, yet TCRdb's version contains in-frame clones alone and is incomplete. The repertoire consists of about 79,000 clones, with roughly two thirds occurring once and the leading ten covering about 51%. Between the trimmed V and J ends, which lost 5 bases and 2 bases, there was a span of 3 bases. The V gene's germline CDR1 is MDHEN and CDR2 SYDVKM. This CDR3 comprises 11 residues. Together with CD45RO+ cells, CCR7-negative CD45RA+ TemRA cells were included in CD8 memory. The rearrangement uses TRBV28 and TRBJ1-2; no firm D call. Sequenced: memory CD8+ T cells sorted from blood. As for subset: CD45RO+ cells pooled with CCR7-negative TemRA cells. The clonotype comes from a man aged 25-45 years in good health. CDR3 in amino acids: CASSPNYGYTF. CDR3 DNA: TGTGCCAGCAGTCCGAACTATGGCTACACCTTC.